The 5 T cell receptor beta chains given below trace back to one sample, sequenced in a study of follicular helper T cells after annual influenza vaccination. Sample time point: 2015-2016 season, pre-vaccination. Generated by immunoSEQ multiplex PCR, the TCRdb table keeps only in-frame clones and is missing some. The data contain some 14,000 clones, nearly 80% of them seen just once; the ten biggest clones take up roughly 0.42%. This material consisted of CXCR5- memory CD4+ T cells sorted from blood, taken on the day of influenza vaccination. Receptor source: an adult who received the influenza vaccine.

CDR3 sequence: CASSLAPSLETQYF. CDR3 nucleotides: TGTGCCAGCAGCTTAGCGCCTAGTTTGGAGACCCAGTACTTC. The chain couples TRBV11-2 to TRBJ2-5, with no clear D. CDR1 SGHAT and CDR2 FQNNGV come from the germline V gene. This CDR3 has 14 amino acids. V lost 1 base, J lost 5 bases, and 11 bases lay in between.

This chain links TRBV7-3 with TRBJ1-6; D ambiguous. From germline, CDR1 is SGHTA and CDR2 FQGTGA. The V and J ends lost 1 base and 8 bases respectively, with 6 bases between them. The CDR3 consists of 13 residues. CDR3 sequence (DNA): TGTGCCAGCAGCTTAATTTCTGATTCACCCCTCCACTTT. This translates into CASSLISDSPLHF.

This clone was seen a handful of times. The chain links TRBV7-6 to TRBJ1-1, with no clear D. Trimming shortened V by 4 bases and J by 0 bases, and 6 bases separated the two germline ends. Germline CDR1 SGHVS, CDR2 FNYEAQ. The CDR3 extends over 13 amino acids. CDR3 sequence reads: CASSSSLNTEAFF. CDR3 nucleotide sequence: TGTGCCAGCAGCTCTTCACTGAACACTGAAGCTTTCTTT.

As regards this clone: Other DNA sequences in this sample translate to the same CDR3. This chain uses TRBV18 with TRBJ2-5; no clear D gene. Trimming cost V 3 bases and J 5 bases, with 7 bases left between them. Looked up from germline, CDR1 is KGHSH and CDR2 is LQKENI. The CDR3 runs 12 residues. DNA for the CDR3: TGTGCCAGCTCACCGTTACAGGAGACCCAGTACTTC. Protein sequence: CASSPLQETQYF.

This clone came up once. This rearrangement joins TRBV28 to TRBJ1-5; D is uncertain. Germline CDR1 reads MDHEN; CDR2 reads SYDVKM. The CDR3 has 16 residues. V shed 7 bases and J shed 6 bases, with 22 bases lying between them. The CDR3 coding sequence is TGTGCCAGCAAACTAACCGAGCCGGGCGTCAGTCAGCCCCAGCATTTT. Encoded protein: CASKLTEPGVSQPQHF.